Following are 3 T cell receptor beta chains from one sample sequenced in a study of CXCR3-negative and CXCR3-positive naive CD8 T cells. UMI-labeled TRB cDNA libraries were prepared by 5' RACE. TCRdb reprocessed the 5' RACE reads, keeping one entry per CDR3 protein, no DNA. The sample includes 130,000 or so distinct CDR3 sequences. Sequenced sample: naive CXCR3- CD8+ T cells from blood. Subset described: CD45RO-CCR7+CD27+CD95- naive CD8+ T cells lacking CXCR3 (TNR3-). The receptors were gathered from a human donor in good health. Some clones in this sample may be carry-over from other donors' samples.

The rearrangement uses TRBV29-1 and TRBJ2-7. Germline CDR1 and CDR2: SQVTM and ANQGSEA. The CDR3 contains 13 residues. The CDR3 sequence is CSVDGRNSYEQYF.

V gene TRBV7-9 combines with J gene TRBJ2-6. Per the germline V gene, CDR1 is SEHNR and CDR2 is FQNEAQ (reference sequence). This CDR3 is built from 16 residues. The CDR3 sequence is CASSPWIISGANVLTF.

CDR3 in amino acids: CASSATKGSGNQPQHF. The chain uses TRBV7-9 and TRBJ1-5. Per germline, CDR1 SEHNR and CDR2 FQNEAQ (reference sequence). The CDR3 is made up of 16 amino acids.